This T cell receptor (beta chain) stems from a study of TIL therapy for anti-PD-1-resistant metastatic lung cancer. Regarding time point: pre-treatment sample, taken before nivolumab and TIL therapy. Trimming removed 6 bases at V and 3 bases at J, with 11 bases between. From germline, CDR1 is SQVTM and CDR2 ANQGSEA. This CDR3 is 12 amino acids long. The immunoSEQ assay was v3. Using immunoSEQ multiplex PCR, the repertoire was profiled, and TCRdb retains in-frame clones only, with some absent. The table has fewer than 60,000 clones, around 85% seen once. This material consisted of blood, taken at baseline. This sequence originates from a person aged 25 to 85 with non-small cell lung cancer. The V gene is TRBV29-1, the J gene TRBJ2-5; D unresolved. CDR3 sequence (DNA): TGCAGCGTCAAGAGGCAGAAAGAGACCCAGTACTTC. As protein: CSVKRQKETQYF.